A single sample is the source of the 30 T cell receptor beta chains below, sequenced in a study of blood T cells in healthy people across ages. A sample-barcoded 5' primer and a J-beta primer mix were used in a second PCR of roughly 7 to 11 cycles. TCRdb re-analysed the 5' RACE reads in MiXCR, keeping a single row per CDR3 protein. The table has 1,300,000 or so distinct CDR3 sequences, around 59% seen once. What was sequenced was blood. Every receptor here comes from a man aged 18 to 35 in good health.

The chain is built from TRBV29-1 and TRBJ1-5; 7 nucleotides align to TRBD1. The CDR3 runs 12 residues. After removal of 7 bases from V and 5 bases from J, the junction contained 5 bases not matched to a gene. Germline CDR1 SQVTM, CDR2 ANQGSEA. DNA for the CDR3: TGCAGCGCGGGACAGCTGGATCAGCCCCAGCATTTT. Translated: CSAGQLDQPQHF.

This clonotype was observed a handful of times. CDR3 nucleotide sequence: TGCGCCAGCAGCCAAGAATATTGGCAATTGCAGTACTTC. Protein sequence: CASSQEYWQLQYF. The chain is built from TRBV4-3 and TRBJ2-7; D ambiguous. Trimming took off 0 bases at V and 9 bases at J, with 12 bases between the two ends. Germline loops: CDR1 LGHNA, CDR2 YSLEER. CDR3 length: 13 residues.

The chain recombines TRBV20-1 with TRBJ2-1, with 8 bases aligning to TRBD2. With 6 bases clipped from V and 6 bases from J, the junction kept 7 bases outside the gene matches. The CDR3 is 13 residues long. The germline gives CDR1 DFQATT, CDR2 SNEGSKA (reference sequence). The CDR3 DNA follows: TGCAGTGCCCCGGGACTAGTCAGCAATGAGCAGTTCTTC. Translated, it gives CSAPGLVSNEQFF.

The chain is built from TRBV7-9 and TRBJ2-5; D remains ambiguous. Trimming left V 4 bases short and J 2 bases short, with 8 bases between. In germline, CDR1 is SEHNR, CDR2 FQNEAQ (reference sequence). There are 13 residues in the CDR3. The chain's CDR3 is CASSWAGQETQYF. DNA for the CDR3: TGTGCCAGCAGCTGGGCAGGTCAAGAGACCCAGTACTTC.

Notes on this clonotype: Lacking the conserved final phenylalanine or tryptophan, this CDR3 likely reflects a read error. This rearrangement joins TRBV7-6 to TRBJ1-6; D ambiguous. CDR1 is SGHVS and CDR2 is FNYEAQ in the germline V gene. Deletions cut 5 bases from V and 6 bases from J, with 8 bases between. The CDR3 consists of 13 residues. CDR3 coding DNA: TGTGCCAGCAGCGCCAGAGTTAATTCACCCCTCCACCTT. This translates into CASSARVNSPLHL.

The rearrangement uses TRBV6-5 and TRBJ2-1; TRBD1 or TRBD2 may be the D gene (5 bases each). CDR3 length: 16 residues. Germline V gene lookup returns CDR1 MNHEY and CDR2 SVGAGI. With 2 bases removed from V and 8 bases from J, the gap between germline ends came to 19 bases. In DNA, the CDR3 is TGTGCCAGCAGTTACCTCCGGGGCGTGTGGTCCGATGAGCAGTTCTTC. Residues: CASSYLRGVWSDEQFF.

This sequence joins TRBV3-1 and TRBJ2-7; 7 bases agree with TRBD2. The V segment lost 6 bases and the J segment 5 bases; nucleotides outside the gene matches: 13. The CDR3 covers 15 residues. CDR1 LGHDT and CDR2 YNNKEL come from the germline V gene (reference sequence). The CDR3: CASSRGGAGGDEQYF. The CDR3, as DNA: TGTGCCAGCAGTAGGGGAGGGGCCGGCGGAGACGAGCAGTACTTC.

A few counts support this clonotype. This chain connects TRBV6-2 or TRBV6-3 to TRBJ2-1; 8 nucleotides agree with TRBD2. This CDR3 contains 11 residues. Germline trimming cut 6 bases from V and 13 bases from J; bases unmatched to any gene: 5. From germline, CDR1 is MNHEY and CDR2 SVGEGT. The CDR3 coding sequence is TGTGCCAGCAGCCCCGGGACTAGTCAGTTCTTC. Translated: CASSPGTSQFF.

This chain connects TRBV20-1 to TRBJ2-2; D is unresolved. V gave up 3 bases and J gave up 1 base, with 9 bases separating them. CDR1 is DFQATT, CDR2 SNEGSKA, per germline (reference sequence). This CDR3 has 14 residues. Written as DNA, the CDR3 is TGCAGTGCTAGCCCCTCCGGGAACACCGGGGAGCTGTTTTTT. Its translation: CSASPSGNTGELFF.

This clonotype has only a few counts. The genes are TRBV12-3 or TRBV12-4 and TRBJ2-1; 7 bases line up with TRBD1. The junction had 22 bases not matched to a gene; V was cut back by 6 bases and J by 8 bases. The CDR3 has 18 residues. The CDR3 sequence: CASSADRTSLDRSDEQFF. The DNA of the CDR3 is TGTGCCAGCAGCGCGGACAGGACTTCGTTAGATAGGAGTGATGAGCAGTTCTTC.

This clonotype was seen only a few times. The chain recombines TRBV5-1 with TRBJ2-7; D is possibly TRBD2 (6 bases). Germline V lookup: CDR1 SGHRS, CDR2 YFSETQ. V was clipped by 0 bases and J by 0 bases, with 13 bases between them. This CDR3 has 16 amino acids. The CDR3 sequence is CASSLGGGAYSYEQYF. The CDR3, as DNA: TGCGCCAGCAGCTTGGGTGGAGGGGCGTACTCCTACGAGCAGTACTTC.

This clonotype showed up many times. The rearrangement links TRBV7-9 to TRBJ1-2, with D perhaps matching TRBD1 (5 bases). The germline V and J ends were trimmed by 1 base and 4 bases, with 13 bases remaining between them. CDR1 and CDR2 from the germline V gene are SEHNR and FQNEAQ (reference sequence). The CDR3 has 15 residues. CDR3 nucleotides: TGTGCCAGCAGCTTAGGGCCCCAGGGTGGCTATGGCTACACCTTC. It specifies CASSLGPQGGYGYTF.

This chain links TRBV2 with TRBJ2-4; the D call may be TRBD1 or TRBD2 (6 bases each). The J call may be mistaken, given a closer DNA end match to TRBJ2-7. CDR1 and CDR2 (germline): SNHLY, FYNNEI. The length of the CDR3 is 13 residues. CDR3 in amino acids: CASTGGQVYEQYF. CDR3 nucleotide sequence: TGTGCCAGCACTGGGGGGCAGGTCTACGAGCAGTACTTC.

J is TRBJ2-3 and V is TRBV29-1; D is unresolved. V was clipped by 4 bases and J by 3 bases, with 14 bases between them. Germline assignment: CDR1 SQVTM and CDR2 ANQGSEA. This CDR3 has 14 residues. CDR3 amino acids: CSVAGRMTTDTQYF. Written as DNA, the CDR3 is TGCAGCGTTGCAGGTCGGATGACAACAGATACGCAGTATTTT.

This chain links TRBV9 with TRBJ1-1; no reliable D call. This CDR3 has 13 amino acids. The germline CDR1 and CDR2 sequences are SGDLS and YYNGEE. V lost 6 bases and J lost 3, with 12 bases in between. The CDR3 sequence: CASTPGGHTEAFF. The CDR3 DNA follows: TGTGCCAGCACCCCCGGAGGTCACACTGAAGCTTTCTTT.

This chain joins TRBV12-3 or TRBV12-4 and TRBJ2-5; 10 bases align to TRBD1. The CDR3 has 15 amino acids. J lost 4 bases, V lost 3 bases, and 5 bases had no gene match. Here the CDR3 reads CASSLVDRGLETQYF. For the CDR3, the DNA is TGTGCCAGCAGTTTGGTTGACAGGGGGCTAGAGACCCAGTACTTC.

This clonotype has a handful of counts. The chain links TRBV29-1 to TRBJ2-7, with 10 bases identical to TRBD1. The germline V gene encodes CDR1 SQVTM and CDR2 ANQGSEA. V lost 2 bases to trimming and J lost 0 bases; unmatched junction nucleotides: 4. This CDR3 is built from 15 residues. CDR3 sequence (DNA): TGCAGCGTTGAACGGGGACAGGGGCACTCCTACGAGCAGTACTTC. Protein product: CSVERGQGHSYEQYF.

V gene TRBV20-1 combines with J gene TRBJ2-5, with a possible D match to TRBD1 (5 bases). The J call may be in error: the DNA end matches TRBJ2-7 better. From germline, CDR1 is DFQATT and CDR2 SNEGSKA (reference sequence). This CDR3 has 12 residues. DNA for the CDR3: TGCAGTGCTATCCAGGGTGGCTACGAGCAGTACTTC. Amino acid sequence: CSAIQGGYEQYF.

The V gene is TRBV3-1, the J gene TRBJ2-3, with D tentatively TRBD1 or TRBD2 (8 bases each). The CDR3 covers 16 residues. Trimming cost V 6 bases and J 4 bases, with 20 bases left between them. Germline assignment: CDR1 LGHDT and CDR2 YNNKEL (reference sequence). The CDR3 bases are TGTGCCAGCAGAGCCCAGGGGGCGGGAGGCGCAGATACGCAGTATTTT. Protein sequence: CASRAQGAGGADTQYF.

V usage is TRBV4-1 and J usage is TRBJ2-5, with 7 bases lining up with TRBD2. The J call is in doubt because the DNA end fits TRBJ2-7 better. The germline V gene encodes CDR1 MGHRA and CDR2 YSYEKL. CDR3 length: 15 residues. The CDR3: CASSLVLGGSHEQYF. CDR3 bases: TGCGCCAGCAGCCTTGTTTTGGGCGGGAGCCACGAGCAGTACTTC.

In its sample, this clonotype was seen a few times. The rearrangement links TRBV4-1 to TRBJ2-3; 9 bases are shared with TRBD2. The CDR3 spans 16 residues. Trimming removed 2 bases from V and 0 bases from J; junction bases left unmatched: 3. Looked up from germline, CDR1 is MGHRA and CDR2 is YSYEKL. For the CDR3, the DNA is TGCGCCAGCAGCCAACTGACTAGCGGAAGCACAGATACGCAGTATTTT. It codes for CASSQLTSGSTDTQYF.

The chain has TRBV4-3 and TRBJ1-2; a weak D match, TRBD1 (5 bases). Germline V gives CDR1 LGHNA, CDR2 YSLEER. The CDR3 spans 12 residues. The germline V and J ends were trimmed by 1 base and 10 bases, with 10 bases remaining between them. CDR3 residues: CASSQVRGDYTF. The CDR3 nucleotides read TGCGCCAGCAGCCAAGTCCGGGGGGACTACACCTTC.

The rearrangement joins TRBV7-2 to TRBJ2-1, with 7 bases fitting TRBD1. CDR1 SGHTA and CDR2 FQGNSA come from the germline V gene. The trim removed 1 base at V and 9 bases at J, leaving 6 bases unmatched. This CDR3 is 14 amino acids long. The CDR3 is CASSLGRTGLEQFF. In DNA, the CDR3 is TGTGCCAGCAGCTTAGGGCGGACAGGTCTTGAGCAGTTCTTC.

This clonotype was seen only a few times. This chain links TRBV12-5 with TRBJ2-3; 9 bases agree with TRBD1. J lost 5 bases, V lost 6 bases, and 6 bases had no gene match. Germline CDR1 reads LGHNT; CDR2 reads FRNRAP. The CDR3 covers 14 residues. The CDR3 here is CASGRGQGIDTQYF. The CDR3, as DNA: TGTGCTAGTGGCCGCGGACAGGGGATAGATACGCAGTATTTT.

The gene calls are TRBV5-1 and TRBJ1-1; D not resolved. The CDR3 has 14 residues. Trimming cost V 6 bases and J 4 bases, with 16 bases left between them. From germline, CDR1 is SGHRS and CDR2 YFSETQ. In DNA, the CDR3 is TGCGCCAGCACGCTAGCCGGTACGGTCACTGAAGCTTTCTTT. Residues: CASTLAGTVTEAFF.

The chain links TRBV28 to TRBJ1-2; possible D gene TRBD1, 5 bases. In germline, CDR1 is MDHEN, CDR2 SYDVKM. V lost 6 bases and J lost 7, with 18 bases in between. CDR3 length equals 14 residues. In nucleotides, the CDR3 is TGTGCCAGCAGCTTACCGGGGGGAATGGGTGGCTACACCTTC. This translates into CASSLPGGMGGYTF.

This chain connects TRBV5-4 to TRBJ2-5, with 9 bases matching TRBD2. V was clipped by 3 bases and J by 2 bases; unmatched bases: 8. Germline CDR1 and CDR2: SGHNT and YYREEE (reference sequence). The CDR3 spans 16 residues. The CDR3: CASSSTGLADQETQYF. The CDR3 nucleotides read TGTGCCAGCAGCTCAACGGGACTAGCAGATCAAGAGACCCAGTACTTC. The whole variable domain, remainder taken from reference TRBV5-4 and TRBJ2-5, is ETGVTQSPTHLIKTRGQQVTLRCSSQSGHNTVSWYQQALGQGPQFIFQYYREEENGRGNFPPRFSGLQFPNYSSELNVNALELDDSALYLCASSSTGLADQETQYFGPGTRLLVL.

This clonotype was detected a few times. This sequence joins TRBV5-7 and TRBJ2-5; a possible D gene is TRBD1 (5 bases). TRBV5-7 is placed among ORFs of uncertain function. The germline V and J ends were trimmed by 0 bases and 4 bases, with 7 bases remaining between them. The CDR3 runs 13 residues. CDR3 sequence (DNA): TGTGCCAGCAGCTTGGAGGGGTCAGAGACCCAGTACTTC. Protein product: CASSLEGSETQYF.

The chain combines TRBV4-1 with TRBJ1-2; D might be TRBD1 (5 bases). Trimming pared 6 bases from V and 6 bases from J, leaving 14 bases between. The CDR3 runs to 13 residues. Germline lookup yields CDR1 MGHRA and CDR2 YSYEKL. CDR3 nucleotides: TGCGCCAGCAGTGAGGGGACTTCGGATGGCTACACCTTC. Translated: CASSEGTSDGYTF.

The CDR3 DNA reads TGTGCCAGCAGCTTAACTAGCGGGAGCCGGGAGACCCAGTACTTC. This sequence encodes CASSLTSGSRETQYF. This sequence joins TRBV13 and TRBJ2-5; 11 bases map to TRBD2. The V and J ends lost 2 bases and 5 bases, in that order; junction bases with no gene match: 4. Per the germline V gene, CDR1 is PRHDT and CDR2 is FYEKMQ (reference sequence). This CDR3 is 15 amino acids long.